This passage covers 21 T cell receptor beta chains from one sample sequenced in a study of T cells in Graves' hyperthyroidism and ophthalmopathy. Researchers amplified the TCR beta CDR3 regions from RNA transcripts. Initially, a first-round RT-PCR of the TCR CDR3 employed the HTBI primer set. Using its own MiXCR run on the multiplex PCR reads, TCRdb lists one record per CDR3 protein. The table records about 600,000 distinct CDR3 sequences, 16% of them present only once. Sequenced: blood. The origin of the receptors is a woman aged 40 to 49 with Graves' ophthalmopathy.

The chain carries TRBV5-5 and TRBJ2-7; 7 nucleotides match TRBD1. Germline assignment: CDR1 SGHKS and CDR2 YYEKEE (reference sequence). The CDR3 has 16 amino acids. Trimming at V came to 2 bases and at J to 1 base, leaving 9 bases not matched to a gene. The CDR3 loop reads CASSFRTGLSSYEQYF. CDR3 nucleotides: TGTGCCAGCAGCTTCAGGACAGGACTCTCTTCCTACGAGCAGTACTTC.

This clonotype has at least ten counts. This chain joins TRBV5-1 and TRBJ2-1; 11 positions match TRBD1. The CDR3 length is 15 residues. Germline V CDR1 and CDR2: SGHRS, YFSETQ. The J segment lost 6 bases and the V segment lost 3 bases, leaving 5 bases of the junction unmatched. The CDR3 reads CASSSGQGAGNEQFF. The DNA for the CDR3 is TGCGCCAGCAGCTCTGGACAGGGGGCGGGCAATGAGCAGTTCTTC.

The chain is built from TRBV6-9 and TRBJ2-3; D perhaps matches TRBD1 (5 bases). CDR3 length equals 16 residues. The V gene lost 3 bases and the J gene lost 4 bases, with 17 bases spanning the gap. From germline, CDR1 is MNHGY and CDR2 SVAAGI. The CDR3 sequence is CASSYRVGHPADTQYF. CDR3 DNA: TGTGCCAGCAGTTACAGGGTAGGCCACCCTGCAGATACGCAGTATTTT.

This clonotype was found many times. V and J are TRBV12-3 or TRBV12-4 and TRBJ2-1; D not resolved. This CDR3 contains 14 residues. Trimming took off 5 bases at V and 5 bases at J, with 13 bases between the two ends. This chain's CDR3 is CASSNIDLNNEQFF. The CDR3 region has the DNA TGTGCCAGCAGTAACATAGACCTCAACAATGAGCAGTTCTTC.

This clonotype was counted at least ten times. The gene calls are TRBV6-2 or TRBV6-3 and TRBJ2-1, with 8 bases fitting TRBD2. The CDR3 consists of 19 residues. V was clipped by 8 bases and J by 5 bases; unmatched bases: 23. Germline V gene data show CDR1 as MNHEY and CDR2 as SVGEGT. The CDR3 DNA follows: TGTGCCAGCGGCAGACCGTTTGGACGGGAGGGCCGGGCTAACAATGAGCAGTTCTTC. Protein: CASGRPFGREGRANNEQFF.

The chain couples TRBV28 to TRBJ2-1; the match to TRBD2 covers 11 bases. Germline V gene lookup returns CDR1 MDHEN and CDR2 SYDVKM. The CDR3 contains 17 residues. Unmatched junction bases numbered 11, after V lost 5 bases and J lost 5 bases. CDR3 DNA: TGTGCCAGCAGTGTAGGGGGGGCTAGCGGGAGGAACAATGAGCAGTTCTTC. Its translation is CASSVGGASGRNNEQFF.

This clonotype has at least ten counts. V usage is TRBV12-3 or TRBV12-4 and J usage is TRBJ1-2, with D unresolved. This CDR3 spans 15 amino acids. The V and J ends lost 4 bases and 4 bases respectively, with 16 bases between them. This chain's CDR3 is CASSSPDGGFYGYTF. CDR3 DNA sequence: TGTGCCAGCAGTTCCCCTGACGGCGGTTTCTATGGCTACACCTTC.

At least ten counts were recorded for this clonotype. The chain combines TRBV5-6 with TRBJ1-2; perhaps TRBD1 as D (5 bases). Trimming left V 4 bases short and J 4 bases short, with 11 bases between. Per the germline V gene, CDR1 is SGHDT and CDR2 is YYEEEE. The CDR3 covers 13 residues. CDR3 protein: CASSRDGTYGYTF. CDR3 nucleotides: TGTGCCAGCAGCCGGGACGGGACCTATGGCTACACCTTC. The whole variable domain, remainder taken from reference TRBV5-6 and TRBJ1-2, is DAGVTQSPTHLIKTRGQQVTLRCSPKSGHDTVSWYQQALGQGPQFIFQYYEEEERQRGNFPDRFSGHQFPNYSSELNVNALLLGDSALYLCASSRDGTYGYTFGSGTRLTVV.

J is TRBJ1-4 and V is TRBV3-1; no reliable D call. Germline lookup yields CDR1 LGHDT and CDR2 YNNKEL (reference sequence). Trimming took 0 bases from V and 8 from J, leaving 13 bases between them. The CDR3 is made up of 15 amino acids. CDR3 bases: TGTGCCAGCAGCCAAGATCGGAGACAACTAGAAAAACTGTTTTTT. As protein: CASSQDRRQLEKLFF.

Ten or more counts support this clonotype. This sequence joins TRBV7-8 and TRBJ1-1; 7 bases map to TRBD1. Per the germline V gene, CDR1 is SGHVS and CDR2 is FQNEAQ. The CDR3 loop spans 16 amino acids. V was pared by 3 bases and J by 1 base, with 8 bases of the junction left unmatched. CDR3 sequence: CASSLGFDRANTEAFF. In DNA form, the CDR3 reads TGTGCCAGCAGCTTGGGTTTCGACAGGGCGAACACTGAAGCTTTCTTT.

The V call is TRBV20-1, the J call TRBJ2-3; TRBD2 matches at 7 bases. Per the germline V gene, CDR1 is DFQATT and CDR2 is SNEGSKA (reference sequence). J was trimmed by 3 bases and V by 4 bases; bases with no gene match: 4. The CDR3 length is 13 residues. The CDR3 reads CSATPSGTDTQYF. Written as DNA, the CDR3 is TGCAGTGCTACCCCTAGCGGTACAGATACGCAGTATTTT.

This clonotype was observed at least ten times. The chain joins TRBV6-5 to TRBJ1-1; a weak D match, TRBD1 (6 bases). Trimming took 0 bases from V and 6 from J, leaving 11 bases between them. Germline V gene sequence: CDR1 MNHEY, CDR2 SVGAGI. This CDR3 comprises 14 residues. CDR3 coding DNA: TGTGCCAGCAGTTACTCAGGGGGTTACGCTGAAGCTTTCTTT. This codes for CASSYSGGYAEAFF.

This clonotype showed up many times. V usage is TRBV30 and J usage is TRBJ1-1; D ambiguous. CDR3 length: 13 residues. Germline V gene lookup returns CDR1 GTSNPN and CDR2 SVGIG (reference sequence). Trimming took 4 bases from V and 0 from J, leaving 9 bases between them. The CDR3 DNA reads TGTGCCTGGAAAGGCAGTTTGAACACTGAAGCTTTCTTT. This translates into CAWKGSLNTEAFF. The complete variable domain, with remaining parts taken from reference TRBV30 and TRBJ1-1, reads SQTIHQWPATLVQPVGSPLSLECTVEGTSNPNLYWYRQAAGRGLQLLFYSVGIGQISSEVPQNLSASRPQDRQFILSSKKLLLSDSGFYLCAWKGSLNTEAFFGQGTRLTVV.

The chain is built from TRBV7-2 and TRBJ2-3, with TRBD2 identical over 12 bases. The V gene end was trimmed by 1 base and the J gene end by 0 bases; junction bases not matched to a gene: 8. The germline V gene has CDR1 SGHTA and CDR2 FQGNSA. CDR3 length: 19 amino acids. Written as DNA, the CDR3 is TGTGCCAGCAGCTTAGGGCTAGCGGGGGGGCCCCTAAGCACAGATACGCAGTATTTT. Amino acid sequence: CASSLGLAGGPLSTDTQYF.

This clonotype turned up a few times. CDR3 sequence (DNA): TGCGCCAGCAGCTTGAACCGGGGCGACACCGGGGAGCTGTTTTTT. This codes for CASSLNRGDTGELFF. The chain couples TRBV5-1 to TRBJ2-2; D possibly uses TRBD1 or TRBD2 (5 bases each). V lost 1 base and J 3 bases, leaving 10 bases between the germline ends. Germline V CDR1 and CDR2: SGHRS, YFSETQ. This CDR3 has 15 residues.

This clonotype came up many times. V is TRBV2 and J is TRBJ2-3; 7 bases map to TRBD2. This CDR3 comprises 17 residues. With V trimmed by 4 bases and J by 2 bases, 12 bases remained unmatched. In germline, CDR1 is SNHLY, CDR2 FYNNEI. CDR3 amino acids: CASSGVGAGATTDTQYF. The CDR3, as DNA: TGTGCCAGCAGTGGAGTTGGGGCGGGAGCAACCACAGATACGCAGTATTTT.

This clonotype was observed many times. This sequence joins TRBV5-1 and TRBJ2-2, with 13 bases that match TRBD2. CDR1 and CDR2 from the germline V gene are SGHRS and YFSETQ. The CDR3 runs to 17 residues. Trimming at V came to 3 bases and at J to 7 bases, leaving 9 bases not matched to a gene. In DNA form, the CDR3 reads TGCGCCAGCAGCTCCGGACTAGCGGGAGTGCTTAACGGGGAGCTGTTTTTT. Its translation is CASSSGLAGVLNGELFF.

This clonotype was seen repeatedly, ten times or more. V and J are TRBV6-2 or TRBV6-3 and TRBJ1-5; TRBD1 matches 8 bases. The length of the CDR3 is 12 residues. Germline CDR1 and CDR2: MNHEY and SVGEGT. J was trimmed by 5 bases and V by 6 bases; bases with no gene match: 0. The DNA for the CDR3 is TGTGCCAGCAGGACAGGGGATCAGCCCCAGCATTTT. Its translation is CASRTGDQPQHF.

The rearrangement joins TRBV6-1 to TRBJ1-1; no reliable D call. The CDR3 runs to 14 residues. V gave up 5 bases and J gave up 0 bases, with 10 bases separating them. Per the germline V gene, CDR1 is MNHNS and CDR2 is SASEGT. CDR3 DNA sequence: TGTGCCAGCAGTTCTTCCAGTATGAACACTGAAGCTTTCTTT. The encoded protein is CASSSSSMNTEAFF.

The chain joins TRBV6-1 to TRBJ1-2; 8 positions match TRBD1. The CDR3 is 14 residues long. V shed 5 bases, J shed 8 bases, and the junction held 10 bases outside the gene matches. Germline lookup yields CDR1 MNHNS and CDR2 SASEGT. CDR3 coding DNA: TGTGCCAGCAGTCCCCGGCAGGGGGCCAGAGGCTACACCTTC. Residues: CASSPRQGARGYTF.

This clonotype was counted at least ten times. V gene TRBV11-2 combines with J gene TRBJ2-7; tentatively, D is TRBD1 or TRBD2 (5 bases each). The CDR3 has 14 residues. Trimming shortened V by 2 bases and J by 3 bases, and 11 bases separated the two germline ends. Germline V CDR1 and CDR2: SGHAT, FQNNGV. The CDR3 loop is CASSLTGPSYEQYF. CDR3 in DNA: TGTGCCAGCAGCTTAACGGGACCGAGCTACGAGCAGTACTTC.